In its sample, the clone carrying this T cell receptor (beta chain) was seen once. Its antigen remains unknown. Just one base apart from a much larger clone, this may be a read error. These data are taken from a study of T cells in Graves' hyperthyroidism and ophthalmopathy. On the basis of clinical symptoms, serum thyroxine and TRAb, thyroid ultrasound and orbital computed tomography, diagnoses were made. The TCR beta CDR3 regions underwent amplification using RNA transcripts as the source. The HTBI set primed first-round TCR CDR3 RT-PCR. TCRdb re-called the multiplex PCR reads with MiXCR, one entry per CDR3 protein. The sample holds a few hundred thousand distinct CDR3 sequences; 40% to 55% are singletons and the top ten take 7.5% to 8.5%. Study observations and caveats: Clonotypes that were expanded in thyroid above 0.001 mostly appeared in blood too.

The V gene end was trimmed by 1 base and the J gene end by 13 bases; junction bases not matched to a gene: 6. CDR1 and CDR2 (germline): MGHRA, YSYEKL. The CDR3 contains 12 residues. The source material was peripheral blood or thyroid tissue (not recorded which). The sequence derives from a woman between 18 and 29 years old with Graves' hyperthyroidism. The gene calls are TRBV4-1 and TRBJ2-5; the match to TRBD2 covers 7 bases. CDR3 nucleotide sequence: TGCGCCAGCAGCCAAGTAGCGCGGGAGTCGTACTTC. This encodes CASSQVARESYF.